This note documents a single T cell receptor (beta chain) sequence. Unique molecular identifiers were attached to individual cDNA molecules. Via MiXCR, TCRdb re-called the 5' RACE reads, giving one row per CDR3 protein. The sample carries tens of thousands of distinct CDR3 sequences, under 7.5% recorded once. The sample originates from a study of early T cells in non-severe SARS-CoV-2 infection. In the study overall: From unsorted whole blood, bulk RNA was sequenced, and the chains remained unpaired.

This receptor was obtained from an adult who was a healthcare worker with PCR-confirmed SARS-CoV-2 infection or an uninfected control (not recorded which). Sequenced here: whole blood, sampled at baseline.

The CDR3: CASSLDGRGNSGNTIYF. The CDR3 DNA is TGTGCCAGCAGTTTAGACGGGAGGGGCAACTCTGGAAACACCATATATTTT. This chain connects TRBV12-3 or TRBV12-4 to TRBJ1-3; possibly TRBD1 for D (5 bases). The CDR3 runs to 17 residues. V was cut by 1 base and J by 0 bases, with 13 bases left in between.